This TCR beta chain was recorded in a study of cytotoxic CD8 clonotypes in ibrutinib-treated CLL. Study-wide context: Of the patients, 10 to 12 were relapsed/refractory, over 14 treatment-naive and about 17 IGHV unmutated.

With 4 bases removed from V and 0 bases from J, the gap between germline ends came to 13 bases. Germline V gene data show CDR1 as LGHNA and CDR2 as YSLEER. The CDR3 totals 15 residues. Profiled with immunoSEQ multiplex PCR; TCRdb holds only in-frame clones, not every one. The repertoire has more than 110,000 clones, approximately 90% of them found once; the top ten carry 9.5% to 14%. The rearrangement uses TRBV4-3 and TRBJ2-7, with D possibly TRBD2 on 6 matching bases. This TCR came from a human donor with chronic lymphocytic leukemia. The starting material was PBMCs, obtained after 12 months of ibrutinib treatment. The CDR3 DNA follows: TGCGCCAGCAGCCTTGGGAGGAGGGACTCCTACGAGCAGTACTTC. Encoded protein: CASSLGRRDSYEQYF.